A single sample gave rise to the 26 T cell receptor beta chains below, sequenced in a study of brain T cells in children with intractable seizures. Repertoires were generated with immunoSEQ multiplex PCR, while TCRdb's copy carries only in-frame clones and drops some. Here the sample spans about 110,000 clones, 85% to 95% being singletons. Sequences were derived from peripheral blood, sampled at surgery. The receptors stem from a boy in the first two years of life with hemimegalencephaly and intractable seizures.

DNA for the CDR3: TGTGCCAGCAGCTTGGGCAATCAGCCCCAGCATTTT. Translating gives CASSLGNQPQHF. The V call is TRBV5-4, the J call TRBJ1-5; no reliable D call. V lost 0 bases and J lost 2, with 0 bases in between. Germline V gene lookup returns CDR1 SGHNT and CDR2 YYREEE (reference sequence). CDR3 length: 12 amino acids. Based on the CDR3 plus reference TRBV5-4 and TRBJ1-5, the full variable domain is ETGVTQSPTHLIKTRGQQVTLRCSSQSGHNTVSWYQQALGQGPQFIFQYYREEENGRGNFPPRFSGLQFPNYSSELNVNALELDDSALYLCASSLGNQPQHFGDGTRLSIL.

This CDR3 is CASSHPGDTEAFF. CDR3 nucleotide sequence: TGCGCCAGCAGCCACCCAGGGGACACTGAAGCTTTCTTT. The rearrangement uses TRBV5-1 and TRBJ1-1; a possible D gene is TRBD1 (6 bases). Trimming removed 4 bases at V and 3 bases at J, with 10 bases between. This CDR3 contains 13 residues. Germline lookup yields CDR1 SGHRS and CDR2 YFSETQ. Combining the CDR3 with reference TRBV5-1 and TRBJ1-1 gives the whole variable domain KAGVTQTPRYLIKTRGQQVTLSCSPISGHRSVSWYQQTPGQGLQFLFEYFSETQRNKGNFPGRFSGRQFSNSRSEMNVSTLELGDSALYLCASSHPGDTEAFFGQGTRLTVV.

This chain uses TRBV27 with TRBJ2-7; either TRBD1 or TRBD2 may fit D (5 bases each). Trimming took 8 bases from V and 1 from J, leaving 18 bases between them. Germline V CDR1 and CDR2: MNHEY, SMNVEV (reference sequence). This CDR3 has 15 residues. In DNA form, the CDR3 reads TGTGCCAGCCAGGGAACCGGGACCAAATCCTACGAGCAGTACTTC. Its translation: CASQGTGTKSYEQYF.

On this clone: In the same sample, other DNA sequences code for this CDR3. The chain employs TRBV4-1 and TRBJ2-7; 7 bases are a match to TRBD1. The CDR3 has 13 residues. The junction had 3 bases not matched to a gene; V was cut back by 5 bases and J by 2 bases. CDR1 MGHRA and CDR2 YSYEKL come from the germline V gene. The CDR3 sequence: CASSDRVAYEQYF. CDR3 DNA: TGCGCCAGCAGCGACAGGGTTGCCTACGAGCAGTACTTC.

The chain couples TRBV11-3 to TRBJ2-5, with 8 bases lining up with TRBD2. Germline CDR1 and CDR2: SGHNT and YENEEA. This CDR3 spans 14 amino acids. Germline trimming cut 2 bases from V and 5 bases from J; bases unmatched to any gene: 4. The CDR3, as DNA: TGTGCCAGCAGCTTAAATAGCGGGACGGAGACCCAGTACTTC. Its protein is CASSLNSGTETQYF.

V usage is TRBV30 and J usage is TRBJ2-2; D is possibly TRBD2 (5 bases). Germline assignment: CDR1 GTSNPN and CDR2 SVGIG (reference sequence). Trimming took 2 bases from V and 5 from J, leaving 9 bases between them. The CDR3 has 13 residues. CDR3 loop: CAWSPTRTGELFF. The CDR3 nucleotides are TGTGCCTGGAGTCCTACTAGAACCGGGGAGCTGTTTTTT. Full variable domain (missing parts from reference TRBV30 and TRBJ2-2): SQTIHQWPATLVQPVGSPLSLECTVEGTSNPNLYWYRQAAGRGLQLLFYSVGIGQISSEVPQNLSASRPQDRQFILSSKKLLLSDSGFYLCAWSPTRTGELFFGEGSRLTVL.

The rearrangement links TRBV11-2 to TRBJ2-2; no clear D gene. The CDR3 consists of 14 residues. Per the germline V gene, CDR1 is SGHAT and CDR2 is FQNNGV. V lost 4 bases and J 2 bases, leaving 8 bases between the germline ends. The CDR3 DNA sequence: TGTGCCAGCAGCTCGCTCACTAACACCGGGGAGCTGTTTTTT. Translation: CASSSLTNTGELFF.

J is TRBJ2-5 and V is TRBV6-2 or TRBV6-3, with 14 bases identical to TRBD2. The CDR3 is made up of 16 amino acids. Germline V gene lookup returns CDR1 MNHEY and CDR2 SVGEGT. Germline trimming cut 0 bases from V and 5 bases from J; bases unmatched to any gene: 2. CDR3 bases: TGTGCCAGCAGTTACTCGAGACTAGCGGGAGGGGAGACCCAGTACTTC. Protein sequence: CASSYSRLAGGETQYF.

This chain links TRBV28 with TRBJ2-2; D is possibly TRBD1 (6 bases). The CDR3 has 14 amino acids. Trimming pared 0 bases from V and 4 bases from J, leaving 6 bases between. CDR1 and CDR2 (germline): MDHEN, SYDVKM. This CDR3 is CASSLWGATGELFF. DNA for the CDR3: TGTGCCAGCAGTTTATGGGGGGCCACCGGGGAGCTGTTTTTT.

The chain couples TRBV9 to TRBJ2-1; TRBD2 agrees at 11 bases. With 0 bases clipped from V and 1 base from J, the junction kept 6 bases outside the gene matches. This CDR3 has 18 amino acids. Germline V gene sequence: CDR1 SGDLS, CDR2 YYNGEE. This chain's CDR3 is CASSVATLAGGSYNEQFF. For the CDR3, the DNA is TGTGCCAGCAGCGTAGCTACCCTAGCGGGAGGATCCTACAATGAGCAGTTCTTC.

This chain joins TRBV6-5 and TRBJ2-7, with TRBD2 matching 10 bases. Losses at the gene ends were 9 bases for V and 1 base for J; bases not matched to a gene: 3. The CDR3 has 13 residues. Per the germline V gene, CDR1 is MNHEY and CDR2 is SVGAGI. The CDR3 DNA follows: TGTGCCAGTCGGACTAGCGGTTCCTACGAGCAGTACTTC. Amino acid sequence: CASRTSGSYEQYF.

The gene calls are TRBV3-1 (or the pseudogene TRBV3-2) and TRBJ2-3; 8 bases line up with TRBD2. The CDR3 is 16 amino acids. In germline, CDR1 is LGHDT, CDR2 YNNKEL (reference sequence). V was pared by 0 bases and J by 0 bases, with 2 bases of the junction left unmatched. CDR3 coding DNA: TGTGCCAGCAGCCAAGATCTAGCGGGTAGCACAGATACGCAGTATTTT. It specifies CASSQDLAGSTDTQYF.

The chain uses TRBV6-1 and TRBJ1-5; 12 bases match TRBD1. J lost 7 bases, V lost 4 bases, and 8 bases had no gene match. This CDR3 contains 16 residues. From germline, CDR1 is MNHNS and CDR2 SASEGT. The CDR3 sequence: CASSGPGTGGGQPQHF. In nucleotides, the CDR3 is TGTGCCAGCAGTGGACCCGGGACAGGGGGCGGCCAGCCCCAGCATTTT.

The gene calls are TRBV5-4 and TRBJ2-7, with 7 bases that match TRBD2. The germline CDR1 and CDR2 sequences are SGHNT and YYREEE (reference sequence). CDR3 length: 13 residues. The junction had 3 bases not matched to a gene; V was cut back by 3 bases and J by 3 bases. The DNA of the CDR3 is TGTGCCAGCAGCTCCGGGACTAACTACGAGCAGTACTTC. Amino acid sequence: CASSSGTNYEQYF.

The chain carries TRBV6-5 and TRBJ2-7, with unresolved D. CDR1 is MNHEY, CDR2 SVGAGI, per germline. V shed 6 bases and J shed 5 bases, with 17 bases lying between them. This CDR3 is built from 14 residues. CDR3 in amino acids: CASRASHTLNEQYF. CDR3 sequence (DNA): TGTGCCAGCAGGGCATCCCATACCCTAAACGAGCAGTACTTC.

The CDR3 protein is CASRGQGVYEQYF. DNA of the CDR3: TGTGCCAGCAGGGGGCAGGGCGTCTACGAGCAGTACTTC. The chain links TRBV28 to TRBJ2-7, with D possibly being TRBD1 (5 bases). Germline assignment: CDR1 MDHEN and CDR2 SYDVKM. The CDR3 consists of 13 residues. The germline V and J ends were trimmed by 6 bases and 3 bases, with 12 bases remaining between them.

This clone was observed once. The gene calls are TRBV9 and TRBJ2-2; 8 bases line up with TRBD2. Germline loops: CDR1 SGDLS, CDR2 YYNGEE. The CDR3 runs to 17 residues. Unmatched junction bases numbered 9, after V lost 0 bases and J lost 5 bases. The CDR3 is CASSVASGGPRTGELFF. CDR3 DNA: TGTGCCAGCAGCGTAGCTTCGGGAGGGCCCAGGACCGGGGAGCTGTTTTTT.

This chain connects TRBV27 to TRBJ1-2; 11 nucleotides agree with TRBD1. CDR1 MNHEY and CDR2 SMNVEV come from the germline V gene (reference sequence). This CDR3 region has 14 residues. V shed 6 bases, J shed 3 bases, and the junction held 3 bases outside the gene matches. The CDR3 loop reads CASRGTGGDYGYTF. In nucleotides, the CDR3 is TGTGCCAGCAGGGGGACAGGGGGAGACTATGGCTACACCTTC.

This chain joins TRBV29-1 and TRBJ1-2; 8 bases match TRBD1. Germline-derived CDR1 and CDR2 are SQVTM and ANQGSEA. Trimming cost V 4 bases and J 6 bases; bases outside gene matches: 4. This CDR3 region has 12 residues. The CDR3 nucleotides read TGCAGCGTTGCAGGGGGCGCGGATGGCTACACCTTC. Translation gives CSVAGGADGYTF.

V usage is TRBV15 and J usage is TRBJ2-5; D unresolved. The germline V and J ends were trimmed by 1 base and 4 bases, with 7 bases remaining between them. In germline, CDR1 is LNHNV, CDR2 YYDKDF (reference sequence). The CDR3 runs to 13 residues. CDR3 sequence (DNA): TGTGCCACCAGCAGAGGTTGGGGAGAGACCCAGTACTTC. Amino acid sequence: CATSRGWGETQYF.

The CDR3, as DNA: TGTGCCAGCAGTTGGACTAGCGGACCCTACGAGCAGTACTTC. This sequence encodes CASSWTSGPYEQYF. The V and J genes are TRBV27 and TRBJ2-7; the match to TRBD2 covers 10 bases. Per the germline V gene, CDR1 is MNHEY and CDR2 is SMNVEV (reference sequence). This CDR3 is 14 amino acids long. Unmatched junction bases numbered 2, after V lost 4 bases and J lost 2 bases.

The chain recombines TRBV5-1 with TRBJ2-7, with 15 bases aligning to TRBD2. The CDR3 consists of 16 residues. The V gene's germline CDR1 is SGHRS and CDR2 YFSETQ. V lost 4 bases and J lost 7; bases outside the gene matches: 9. CDR3 in amino acids: CASSAGLAGGLGEQYF. In DNA form, the CDR3 reads TGCGCCAGCAGCGCCGGACTAGCGGGAGGGCTAGGGGAGCAGTACTTC.

The V and J genes are TRBV10-3 and TRBJ1-5; a weak D match, TRBD1 (6 bases). Trimming shortened V by 3 bases and J by 3 bases, and 15 bases separated the two germline ends. CDR1 and CDR2 from the germline V gene are ENHRY and SYGVKD. The CDR3 totals 16 residues. DNA for the CDR3: TGTGCCATCAGTGATTCCGGGGGCGGAATCAATCAGCCCCAGCATTTT. Its translation: CAISDSGGGINQPQHF.

The count of this clone is one. V gene TRBV7-9 combines with J gene TRBJ1-3, with D perhaps TRBD1 (5 bases). This CDR3 has 17 residues. Trimming removed 5 bases at V and 1 base at J, with 18 bases between. CDR1 SEHNR and CDR2 FQNEAQ come from the germline V gene (reference sequence). The CDR3 reads CASSPDSEAYSGNTIYF. CDR3 bases: TGTGCCAGCAGCCCAGACAGTGAAGCTTATTCTGGAAACACCATATATTTT. The full variable domain, rest sourced from reference TRBV7-9 and TRBJ1-3, is DTGVSQNPRHKITKRGQNVTFRCDPISEHNRLYWYRQTLGQGPEFLTYFQNEAQLEKSRLLSDRFSAERPKGSFSTLEIQRTEQGDSAMYLCASSPDSEAYSGNTIYFGEGSWLTVV.

The CDR3 DNA reads TGTGCCAGCAGCGCAAGACCGTGGGGGACAGGAAACACCATATATTTT. Translating it yields CASSARPWGTGNTIYF. The V gene is TRBV9, the J gene TRBJ1-3; D might be TRBD1 (6 bases). The CDR3 sequence is 16 residues long. Trimming took off 3 bases at V and 4 bases at J, with 17 bases between the two ends. Germline-derived CDR1 and CDR2 are SGDLS and YYNGEE.

The rearrangement uses TRBV28 and TRBJ2-7; D might be TRBD2 (6 bases). The germline CDR1 and CDR2 sequences are MDHEN and SYDVKM. There are 14 residues in the CDR3. V was trimmed by 0 bases and J by 5 bases, leaving 11 bases between them. The CDR3 here is CASSLWEGLHEQYF. CDR3 sequence (DNA): TGTGCCAGCAGTTTATGGGAGGGCCTCCACGAGCAGTACTTC.